This entry features one T cell receptor (beta chain) sequence. This record belongs to a study of cytomegalovirus exposure and HLA in healthy donors. The PCR was carried out with 60 Vbeta primers and 13 Jbeta primers. The repertoire was sequenced with immunoSEQ multiplex PCR; TCRdb's copy has only in-frame clones and lacks some. The sample table includes about 140,000 clones. Germline values: CDR1 KGHSH, CDR2 LQKENI. This CDR3 contains 16 residues. Unmatched junction bases numbered 6, after V lost 3 bases and J lost 4 bases. V is TRBV18 and J is TRBJ2-3; 11 bases map to TRBD2. This receptor was identified in a woman aged 18-29 years in good health and CMV-seronegative. The sequencing sample was made of PBMCs. CDR3 loop: CASSPLAGGTADTQYF. In DNA form, the CDR3 reads TGTGCCAGCTCACCTTTAGCGGGAGGGACCGCAGATACGCAGTATTTT.